This entry lists 3 T cell receptor beta chains sequenced from one sample in a study of blood T cell repertoires in COVID-19. Clones were sequenced by immunoSEQ multiplex PCR, and TCRdb holds only the in-frame ones, with some missing. The sample lists roughly 86,000 clones, approximately 86% occurring once. Sequenced sample: peripheral blood. Every receptor here comes from a man aged 35 to 55 with acute or convalescent COVID-19.

The V gene is TRBV9, the J gene TRBJ1-3, with 7 positions matching TRBD1. CDR3 size: 15 residues. J was trimmed by 3 bases and V by 1 base; bases with no gene match: 4. Germline CDR1 SGDLS, CDR2 YYNGEE. CDR3 nucleotide sequence: TGTGCCAGCAGCGTAAGACAGGGTGGTGGAAACACCATATATTTT. Its translation is CASSVRQGGGNTIYF.

The rearrangement uses TRBV7-2 and TRBJ1-1; the D gene is possibly TRBD1 (6 bases). The V gene lost 5 bases and the J gene lost 6 bases, with 16 bases spanning the gap. The CDR3 has 14 amino acids. Germline V gives CDR1 SGHTA, CDR2 FQGNSA. The DNA for the CDR3 is TGTGCCAGCAGCCCTACCAGGGGTTCGGCTGAAGCTTTCTTT. Amino acids: CASSPTRGSAEAFF.

CDR3 residues: CASSMEIGRVGETQYF. As DNA, the CDR3 is TGTGCCAGTAGTATGGAAATAGGGCGGGTGGGGGAGACCCAGTACTTC. This chain joins TRBV19 and TRBJ2-5; possible D gene TRBD2, 5 bases. Deletions cut 3 bases from V and 5 bases from J, with 19 bases between. Looked up from germline, CDR1 is LNHDA and CDR2 is SQIVND (reference sequence). The CDR3 consists of 16 residues.